This TCR beta chain is drawn from a study of CD8 T cells in ankylosing spondylitis. Germline V gives CDR1 MNHEY, CDR2 SMNVEV (reference sequence). The CDR3 consists of 16 residues. Trimming left V 5 bases short and J 1 base short, with 17 bases between. General study results and limits: Among TCR beta sequences, a motif of roughly 8 highly homologous variants appeared characteristic of ankylosing spondylitis blood. Reported data indicate significant enrichment of disease-linked clones within matched ankylosing spondylitis synovial fluid.

This clonotype was observed a few times. Antigen specificity is unknown. TCRdb called the 5' RACE reads again in MiXCR, with one record for every CDR3 protein. In the table there are approximately 350,000 distinct CDR3 sequences, 20% to 25% of which are singletons. Sequences were obtained from blood, either unsorted or a sorted T cell fraction (not recorded which). This receptor was identified in a male donor with ankylosing spondylitis or in good health (not recorded which). The rearrangement joins TRBV27 to TRBJ2-5, with D maybe TRBD1 (7 bases). The CDR3 nucleotides are TGTGCCAGCAGTCACCAGGGGGGTAGCGGCCAAGAGACCCAGTACTTC. The encoded protein is CASSHQGGSGQETQYF.